The 21 T cell receptor beta chains listed next were all sequenced from one sample in a study of T cell responses to AZD1222 COVID-19 vaccine. Assay used: immunoSEQ multiplex PCR; TCRdb lists only in-frame clones, some missing. The sample shows around 140,000 clones, 80% to 95% of them seen only once. Sequencing used peripheral blood, obtained on day 0 of AZD1222 vaccination. These receptors were obtained from an adult in good health.

The chain combines TRBV4-1 with TRBJ1-3; possible D gene TRBD1, 5 bases. Looked up from germline, CDR1 is MGHRA and CDR2 is YSYEKL. CDR3 size: 13 residues. V was shortened by 4 bases and J by 4 bases, with 8 bases between the two germline ends. CDR3 DNA sequence: TGCGCCAGCAGCCCAGGGCCAGGAAACACCATATATTTT. Amino acids: CASSPGPGNTIYF.

This clone was detected only once. The chain couples TRBV14 to TRBJ2-3; a possible D gene is TRBD2 (5 bases). This CDR3 has 13 amino acids. The V and J ends lost 1 base and 7 bases respectively, with 9 bases between them. Germline V gene lookup returns CDR1 SGHDN and CDR2 FVKESK. For the CDR3, the DNA is TGTGCCAGCAGCCAAGGGTGGAGGAATACGCAGTATTTT. It specifies CASSQGWRNTQYF.

The chain carries TRBV29-1 and TRBJ2-1; perhaps D is TRBD1 or TRBD2 (5 bases each). Trimming took off 6 bases at V and 9 bases at J, with 21 bases between the two ends. CDR1 is SQVTM, CDR2 ANQGSEA, per germline. The CDR3 has 14 amino acids. The CDR3 sequence: CSVVPGPGLGEQFF. CDR3 nucleotide sequence: TGCAGCGTAGTTCCGGGCCCGGGGCTAGGTGAGCAGTTCTTC.

V usage is TRBV28 and J usage is TRBJ1-4; unclear D gene. CDR1 and CDR2 (germline): MDHEN, SYDVKM. Trimming took off 6 bases at V and 3 bases at J, with 14 bases between the two ends. The CDR3 consists of 15 residues. CDR3: CASSPPGASNEKLFF. For the CDR3, the DNA is TGTGCCAGCAGCCCCCCCGGCGCGTCTAATGAAAAACTGTTTTTT.

The V gene is TRBV19, the J gene TRBJ1-1; D ambiguous. Trimming stripped 2 bases from V and 0 bases from J, with 4 bases between. This CDR3 is 13 amino acids long. Germline lookup yields CDR1 LNHDA and CDR2 SQIVND (reference sequence). This chain's CDR3 is CASSIHLNTEAFF. The CDR3 DNA is TGTGCCAGTAGTATACACTTGAACACTGAAGCTTTCTTT.

The chain uses TRBV19 and TRBJ2-2; tentative D call: TRBD1 (5 bases). The CDR3 contains 13 residues. With 4 bases removed from V and 8 bases from J, the gap between germline ends came to 11 bases. CDR1 LNHDA and CDR2 SQIVND come from the germline V gene (reference sequence). This CDR3 reads CASSTGPGGELFF. The CDR3, as DNA: TGTGCCAGTAGTACAGGGCCTGGGGGGGAGCTGTTTTTT.

The V and J genes are TRBV5-5 and TRBJ2-7; 9 bases agree with TRBD2. The germline CDR1 and CDR2 sequences are SGHKS and YYEKEE (reference sequence). This CDR3 is 15 amino acids long. V gave up 0 bases and J gave up 4 bases; unmatched junction bases: 5. CDR3 protein: CASSLVWLAGYEQYF. DNA for the CDR3: TGTGCCAGCAGCTTGGTTTGGCTAGCGGGGTACGAGCAGTACTTC.

The chain couples TRBV2 to TRBJ2-7; D possibly corresponds to TRBD1 (5 bases). In germline, CDR1 is SNHLY, CDR2 FYNNEI. V lost 6 bases to trimming and J lost 9 bases, with 15 bases between them. CDR3 length equals 12 residues. In nucleotides, the CDR3 is TGTGCCAGCAGCCTCAGGGTGGGGTGGCAGTACTTC. Translation: CASSLRVGWQYF.

This chain joins TRBV10-3 and TRBJ1-4, with D unresolved. V lost 10 bases and J 7 bases, leaving 19 bases between the germline ends. Germline V gives CDR1 ENHRY, CDR2 SYGVKD. The CDR3 spans 14 residues. The CDR3 bases are TGTGCCACCCACGACTCATCGGCAGGTGAAAAACTGTTTTTT. This encodes CATHDSSAGEKLFF.

The chain carries TRBV6-1 and TRBJ2-5, with 7 bases aligning to TRBD1. Trimming at V came to 2 bases and at J to 3 bases, leaving 3 bases not matched to a gene. In germline, CDR1 is MNHNS, CDR2 SASEGT. The CDR3 runs to 14 residues. CDR3 sequence: CASSEHTGEETQYF. CDR3 in DNA: TGTGCCAGCAGTGAACATACAGGGGAAGAGACCCAGTACTTC.

The chain joins TRBV28 to TRBJ2-3; the match to TRBD2 covers 9 bases. The length of the CDR3 is 13 residues. The germline gives CDR1 MDHEN, CDR2 SYDVKM. CDR3 DNA sequence: TGTGCTTCCCGGGGTAGCGGGAGAGATACGCAGTATTTT. It specifies CASRGSGRDTQYF.

This clone showed up just a few times. This sequence joins TRBV5-1 and TRBJ2-7; 10 bases line up with TRBD2. This CDR3 spans 16 amino acids. Germline-derived CDR1 and CDR2 are SGHRS and YFSETQ. Germline trimming cut 4 bases from V and 2 bases from J; bases unmatched to any gene: 9. CDR3 in amino acids: CASSATVSGRTYEQYF. The CDR3 DNA reads as TGCGCCAGCAGCGCCACCGTTAGCGGGAGGACCTACGAGCAGTACTTC. Full variable domain (rest looked up from reference TRBV5-1 and TRBJ2-7): KAGVTQTPRYLIKTRGQQVTLSCSPISGHRSVSWYQQTPGQGLQFLFEYFSETQRNKGNFPGRFSGRQFSNSRSEMNVSTLELGDSALYLCASSATVSGRTYEQYFGPGTRLTVT.

The rearrangement links TRBV11-2 to TRBJ1-4, with TRBD1 identical over 10 bases. The germline gives CDR1 SGHAT, CDR2 FQNNGV. The CDR3 length is 18 residues. J lost 3 bases, V lost 2 bases, and 9 bases had no gene match. DNA for the CDR3: TGTGCCAGCAGCTTAAAGGGGGACAGGGGACCGCCTAATGAAAAACTGTTTTTT. Encoded protein: CASSLKGDRGPPNEKLFF.

This clone has a single count. The J gene is TRBJ1-1, the V gene TRBV7-3; 7 positions agree with TRBD1. Trimming took 1 base from V and 1 from J; bases not matched to a gene: 3. The CDR3 runs 15 residues. Looked up from germline, CDR1 is SGHTA and CDR2 is FQGTGA. The CDR3, as DNA: TGTGCCAGCAGCTTAATTAGGGGGCGGAACACTGAAGCTTTCTTT. Amino acids: CASSLIRGRNTEAFF.

The genes are TRBV6-5 and TRBJ1-2; no reliable D call. The germline V gene has CDR1 MNHEY and CDR2 SVGAGI. The CDR3 has 13 amino acids. Deletions cut 6 bases from V and 0 bases from J, with 8 bases between. Here the CDR3 DNA reads TGTGCCAGCAGGCTGGAAGCTAACTATGGCTACACCTTC. The encoded protein is CASRLEANYGYTF.

The chain joins TRBV30 to TRBJ1-6; D unclear. This CDR3 is built from 18 residues. The V and J ends lost 0 bases and 0 bases respectively, with 15 bases between them. The germline V gene has CDR1 GTSNPN and CDR2 SVGIG (reference sequence). The CDR3: CAWSVGPGASSYNSPLHF. DNA of the CDR3: TGTGCCTGGAGTGTGGGCCCTGGTGCAAGCTCCTATAATTCACCCCTCCACTTT.

This clone was recorded only once. The chain employs TRBV10-1 and TRBJ2-7; D remains ambiguous. V was shortened by 0 bases and J by 3 bases, with 15 bases between the two germline ends. Germline-derived CDR1 and CDR2 are WNHNN and SYGVQD (reference sequence). CDR3 length: 16 amino acids. The CDR3 reads CASSESKFLKIYEQYF. The CDR3 nucleotides are TGCGCCAGCAGTGAGTCGAAGTTTCTCAAAATCTACGAGCAGTACTTC.

V usage is TRBV28 and J usage is TRBJ1-1, with D tentatively TRBD1 (5 bases). Germline V gives CDR1 MDHEN, CDR2 SYDVKM. The CDR3 totals 12 residues. CDR3 in amino acids: CACVGGSTEAFF. The CDR3 coding sequence is TGTGCTTGCGTGGGGGGGAGCACTGAAGCTTTCTTT. Filled out from reference TRBV28 and TRBJ1-1, the complete variable domain reads DVKVTQSSRYLVKRTGEKVFLECVQDMDHENMFWYRQDPGLGLRLIYFSYDVKMKEKGDIPEGYSVSREKKERFSLILESASTNQTSMYLCACVGGSTEAFFGQGTRLTVV.

The sample holds a few counts of this clone. The J gene is TRBJ2-7, the V gene TRBV28; 12 bases agree with TRBD1. Trimming cost V 6 bases and J 2 bases; bases outside gene matches: 5. CDR1 and CDR2 from the germline V gene are MDHEN and SYDVKM. This CDR3 is 15 amino acids long. The chain's CDR3 is CASRGTGGWPYEQYF. CDR3 DNA sequence: TGTGCCAGCAGAGGGACAGGGGGCTGGCCCTACGAGCAGTACTTC.

The rearrangement links TRBV7-9 to TRBJ2-1, with unresolved D. Trimming cost V 7 bases and J 3 bases, with 4 bases left between them. There are 11 residues in the CDR3. Germline CDR1 SEHNR, CDR2 FQNEAQ (reference sequence). CDR3 in DNA: TGTGCCAGCACTAACTACAATGAGCAGTTCTTC. Translating gives CASTNYNEQFF.

This clone was counted a single time. This chain connects TRBV30 to TRBJ2-2; TRBD1 matches 9 bases. Unmatched junction bases numbered 7, after V lost 7 bases and J lost 4 bases. This CDR3 has 14 amino acids. Germline-derived CDR1 and CDR2 are GTSNPN and SVGIG (reference sequence). The CDR3 is CALYRTGATGELFF. The CDR3 nucleotides read TGTGCCTTATACAGGACAGGGGCCACCGGGGAGCTGTTTTTT.